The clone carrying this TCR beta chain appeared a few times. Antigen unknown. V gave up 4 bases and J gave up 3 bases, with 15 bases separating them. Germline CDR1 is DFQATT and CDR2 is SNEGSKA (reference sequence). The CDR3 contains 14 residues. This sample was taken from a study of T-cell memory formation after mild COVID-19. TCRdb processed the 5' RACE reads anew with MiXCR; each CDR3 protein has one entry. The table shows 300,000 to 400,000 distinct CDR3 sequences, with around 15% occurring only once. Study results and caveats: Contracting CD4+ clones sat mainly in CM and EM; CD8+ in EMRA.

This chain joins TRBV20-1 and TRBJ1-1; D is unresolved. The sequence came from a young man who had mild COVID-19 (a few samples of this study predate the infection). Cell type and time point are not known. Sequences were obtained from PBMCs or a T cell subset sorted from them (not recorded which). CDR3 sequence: CSAKEGPADTEAFF. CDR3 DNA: TGCAGTGCTAAGGAGGGCCCAGCCGACACTGAAGCTTTCTTT.